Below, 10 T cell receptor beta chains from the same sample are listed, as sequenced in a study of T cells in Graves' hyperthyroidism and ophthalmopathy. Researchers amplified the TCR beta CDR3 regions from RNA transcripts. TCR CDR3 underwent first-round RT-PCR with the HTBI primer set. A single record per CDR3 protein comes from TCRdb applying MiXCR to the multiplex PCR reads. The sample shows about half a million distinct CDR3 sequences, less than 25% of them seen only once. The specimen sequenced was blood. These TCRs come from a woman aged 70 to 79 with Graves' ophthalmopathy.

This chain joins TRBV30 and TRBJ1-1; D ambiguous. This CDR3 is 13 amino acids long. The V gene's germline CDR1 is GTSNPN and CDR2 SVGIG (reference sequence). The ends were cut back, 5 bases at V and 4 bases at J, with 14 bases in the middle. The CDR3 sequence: CAWGSGLSTEAFF. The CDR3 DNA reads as TGTGCCTGGGGGTCTGGGTTGAGCACTGAAGCTTTCTTT.

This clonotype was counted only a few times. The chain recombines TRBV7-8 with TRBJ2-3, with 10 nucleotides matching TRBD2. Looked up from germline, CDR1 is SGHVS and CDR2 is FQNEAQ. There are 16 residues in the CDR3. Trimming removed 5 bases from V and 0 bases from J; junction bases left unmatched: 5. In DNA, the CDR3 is TGTGCCAGCAGCACCCGGACTAGCGGCAGCACAGATACGCAGTATTTT. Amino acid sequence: CASSTRTSGSTDTQYF.

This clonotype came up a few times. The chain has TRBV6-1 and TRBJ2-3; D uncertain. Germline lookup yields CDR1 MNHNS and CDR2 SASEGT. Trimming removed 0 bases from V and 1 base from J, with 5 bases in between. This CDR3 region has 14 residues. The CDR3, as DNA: TGTGCCAGCAGTGAAGCCCCAGGCACAGATACGCAGTATTTT. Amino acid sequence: CASSEAPGTDTQYF.

Here the CDR3 reads CASSRGFGIQPQHF. The CDR3 nucleotides are TGTGCCAGTAGTCGGGGGTTTGGGATTCAGCCCCAGCATTTT. The chain links TRBV19 to TRBJ1-5, with TRBD1 as a possible D gene (5 bases). The germline V and J ends were trimmed by 5 bases and 6 bases, with 14 bases remaining between them. Germline V gene data show CDR1 as LNHDA and CDR2 as SQIVND (reference sequence). The CDR3 extends over 14 amino acids.

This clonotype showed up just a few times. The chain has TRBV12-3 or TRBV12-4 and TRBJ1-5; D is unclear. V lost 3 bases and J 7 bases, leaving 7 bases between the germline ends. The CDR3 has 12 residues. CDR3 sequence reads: CASSFGFQPQHF. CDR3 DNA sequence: TGTGCCAGCAGTTTCGGCTTCCAGCCCCAGCATTTT.

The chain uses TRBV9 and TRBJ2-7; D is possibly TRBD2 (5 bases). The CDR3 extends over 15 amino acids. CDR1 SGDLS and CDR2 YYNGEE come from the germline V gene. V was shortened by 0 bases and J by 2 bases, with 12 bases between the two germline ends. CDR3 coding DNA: TGTGCCAGCAGCGTAGCCCCAGCGGAGGCCTACGAGCAGTACTTC. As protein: CASSVAPAEAYEQYF.

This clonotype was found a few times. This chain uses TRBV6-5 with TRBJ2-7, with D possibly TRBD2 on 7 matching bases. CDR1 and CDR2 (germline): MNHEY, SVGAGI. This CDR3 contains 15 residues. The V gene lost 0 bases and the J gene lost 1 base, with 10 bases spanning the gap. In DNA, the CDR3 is TGTGCCAGCAGTTACTCAGCGGGACAATCCTACGAGCAGTACTTC. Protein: CASSYSAGQSYEQYF.

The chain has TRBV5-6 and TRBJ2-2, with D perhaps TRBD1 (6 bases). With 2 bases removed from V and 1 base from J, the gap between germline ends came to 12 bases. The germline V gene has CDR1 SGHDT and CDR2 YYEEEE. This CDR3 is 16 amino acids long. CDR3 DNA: TGTGCCAGCAGCTTTTTGGGGGCTGGGAACACCGGGGAGCTGTTTTTT. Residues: CASSFLGAGNTGELFF.

CDR3 protein: CSAGTGSYGYTF. The CDR3 coding sequence is TGCAGTGCCGGGACAGGTTCCTATGGCTACACCTTC. V usage is TRBV20-1 and J usage is TRBJ1-2; 8 bases agree with TRBD1. The CDR3 spans 12 residues. Germline V gene data show CDR1 as DFQATT and CDR2 as SNEGSKA (reference sequence). Trimming removed 6 bases from V and 4 bases from J; junction bases left unmatched: 4.

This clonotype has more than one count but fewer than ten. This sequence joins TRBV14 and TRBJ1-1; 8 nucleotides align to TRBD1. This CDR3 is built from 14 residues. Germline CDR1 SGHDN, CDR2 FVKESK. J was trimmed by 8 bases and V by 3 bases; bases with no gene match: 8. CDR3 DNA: TGTGCCAGCAGCCACCCGGGACAGGCGAGGGAAGCTTTCTTT. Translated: CASSHPGQAREAFF. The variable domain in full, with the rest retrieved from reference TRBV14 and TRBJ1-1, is EAGVTQFPSHSVIEKGQTVTLRCDPISGHDNLYWYRRVMGKEIKFLLHFVKESKQDESGMPNNRFLAERTGGTYSTLKVQPAELEDSGVYFCASSHPGQAREAFFGQGTRLTVV.